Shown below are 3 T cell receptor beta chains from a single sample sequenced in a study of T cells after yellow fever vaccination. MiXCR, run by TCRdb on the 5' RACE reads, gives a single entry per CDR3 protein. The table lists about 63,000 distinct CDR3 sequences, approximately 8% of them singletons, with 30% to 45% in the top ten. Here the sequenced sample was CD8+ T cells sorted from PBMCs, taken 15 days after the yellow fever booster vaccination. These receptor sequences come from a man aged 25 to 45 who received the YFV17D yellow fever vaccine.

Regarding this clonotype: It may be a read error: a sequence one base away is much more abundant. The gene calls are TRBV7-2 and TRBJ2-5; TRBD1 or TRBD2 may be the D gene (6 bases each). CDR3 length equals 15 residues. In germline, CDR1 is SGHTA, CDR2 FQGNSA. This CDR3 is CASCFSGGQGETQYF. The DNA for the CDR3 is TGTGCCAGCTGCTTTAGTGGGGGGCAGGGAGAGACCCAGTACTTC.

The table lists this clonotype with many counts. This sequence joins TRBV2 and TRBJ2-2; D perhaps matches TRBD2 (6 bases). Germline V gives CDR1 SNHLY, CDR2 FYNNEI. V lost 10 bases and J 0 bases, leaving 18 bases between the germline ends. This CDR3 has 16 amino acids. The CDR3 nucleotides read TGTGCCACCACCCACGGGGGAGATACGAACACCGGGGAGCTGTTTTTT. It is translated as CATTHGGDTNTGELFF.

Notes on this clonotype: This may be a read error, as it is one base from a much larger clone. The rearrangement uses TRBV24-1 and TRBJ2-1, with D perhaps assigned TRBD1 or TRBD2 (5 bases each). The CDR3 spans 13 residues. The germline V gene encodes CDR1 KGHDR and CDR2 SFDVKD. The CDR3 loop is CASQGVSFNEQFF. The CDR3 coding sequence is TGTGCCAGTCAGGGAGTTTCCTTCAATGAGCAGTTCTTC.